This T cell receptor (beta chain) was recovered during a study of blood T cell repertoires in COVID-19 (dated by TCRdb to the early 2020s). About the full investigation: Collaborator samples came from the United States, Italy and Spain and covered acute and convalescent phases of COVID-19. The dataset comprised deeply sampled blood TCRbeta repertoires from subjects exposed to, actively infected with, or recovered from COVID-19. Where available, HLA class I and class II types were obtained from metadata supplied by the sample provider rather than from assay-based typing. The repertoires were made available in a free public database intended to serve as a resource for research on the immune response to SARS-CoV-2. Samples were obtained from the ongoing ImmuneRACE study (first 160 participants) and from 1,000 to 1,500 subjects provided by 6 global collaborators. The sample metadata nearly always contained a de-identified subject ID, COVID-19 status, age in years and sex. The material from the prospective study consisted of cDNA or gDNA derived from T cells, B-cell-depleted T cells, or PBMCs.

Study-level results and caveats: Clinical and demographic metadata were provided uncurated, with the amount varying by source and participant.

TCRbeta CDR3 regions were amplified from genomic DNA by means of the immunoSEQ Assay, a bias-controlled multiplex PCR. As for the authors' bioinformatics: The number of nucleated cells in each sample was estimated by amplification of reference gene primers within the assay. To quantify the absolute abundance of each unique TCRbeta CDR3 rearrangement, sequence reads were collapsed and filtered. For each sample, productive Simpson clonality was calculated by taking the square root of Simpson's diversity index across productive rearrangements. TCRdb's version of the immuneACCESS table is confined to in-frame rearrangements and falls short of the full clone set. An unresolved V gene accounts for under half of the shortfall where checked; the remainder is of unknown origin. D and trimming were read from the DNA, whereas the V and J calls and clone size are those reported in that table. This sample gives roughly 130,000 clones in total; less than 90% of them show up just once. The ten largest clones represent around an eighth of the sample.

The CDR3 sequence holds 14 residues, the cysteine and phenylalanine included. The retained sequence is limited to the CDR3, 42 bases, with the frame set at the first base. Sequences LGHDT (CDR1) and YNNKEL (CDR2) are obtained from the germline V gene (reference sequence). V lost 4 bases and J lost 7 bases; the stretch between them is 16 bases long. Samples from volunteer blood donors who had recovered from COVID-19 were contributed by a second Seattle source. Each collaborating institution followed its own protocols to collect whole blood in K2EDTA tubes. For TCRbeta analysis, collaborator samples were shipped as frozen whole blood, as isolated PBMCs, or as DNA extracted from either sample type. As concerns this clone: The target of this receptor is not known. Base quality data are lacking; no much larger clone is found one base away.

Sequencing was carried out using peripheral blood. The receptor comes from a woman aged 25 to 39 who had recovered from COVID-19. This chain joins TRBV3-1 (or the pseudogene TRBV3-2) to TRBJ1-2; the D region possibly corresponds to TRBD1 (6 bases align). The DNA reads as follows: TGTGCCAGCAGCCCCAGGGGAAGGATCAGTGGCTACACCTTC. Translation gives CASSPRGRISGYTF.